Given below is one T cell receptor (beta chain) in context. The CDR3 covers 14 residues. Germline V gene lookup returns CDR1 MNHEY and CDR2 SVGAGI. Losses at the gene ends were 6 bases for V and 7 bases for J; bases not matched to a gene: 8. This record comes from a study of blood T cell repertoires in COVID-19. Study-level background: Sources were T cells, B-cell-depleted T cells, or PBMCs; the material itself was cDNA or gDNA.

Adults between about 18 and 89 years of age took part from under 25 US areas. Participant-reported clinical history was the basis for cohort assignment. In the original processing: From reference gene primer amplification, estimates of nucleated cell counts were derived. The repertoire was sequenced with immunoSEQ multiplex PCR; TCRdb's copy has only in-frame clones and lacks some. The DNA gave D and trimming, while V, J and clone size come from that table. The table lists under 200,000 clones, approximately 88% of them singletons. This sequence joins TRBV6-5 and TRBJ1-4, with 7 bases identical to TRBD1. Sequences were obtained from PBMCs or T cells enriched from blood (not recorded which). This sequence originates from a woman in her fifties or sixties who had recovered from COVID-19. The CDR3 region has the DNA TGTGCCAGCAGCCAGACAGGGTATAGTGAAAAACTGTTTTTT. Amino acid sequence: CASSQTGYSEKLFF.